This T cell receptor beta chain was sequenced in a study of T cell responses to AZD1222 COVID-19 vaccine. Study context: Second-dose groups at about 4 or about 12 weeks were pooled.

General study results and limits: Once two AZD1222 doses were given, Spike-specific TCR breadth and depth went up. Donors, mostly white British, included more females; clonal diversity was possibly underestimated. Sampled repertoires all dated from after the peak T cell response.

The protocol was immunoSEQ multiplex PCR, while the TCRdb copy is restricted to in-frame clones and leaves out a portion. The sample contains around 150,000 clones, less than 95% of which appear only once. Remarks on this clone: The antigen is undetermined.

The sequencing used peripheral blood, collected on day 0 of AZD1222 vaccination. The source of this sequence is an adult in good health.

The CDR3 loop reads CASIPGWGQETQYF. The CDR3 nucleotides read TGCGCCAGCATCCCGGGGTGGGGTCAAGAGACCCAGTACTTC. This rearrangement joins TRBV5-1 to TRBJ2-5; a weak D match, TRBD2 (5 bases). This CDR3 is 14 amino acids long. Per germline, CDR1 SGHRS and CDR2 YFSETQ. V was pared by 6 bases and J by 2 bases, with 14 bases between.